The following is a TCR beta chain sequence with its context. The antigen remains undetermined. The entry originates in a study of T cell responses to AZD1222 COVID-19 vaccine. The assay was immunoSEQ multiplex PCR, and TCRdb's table has in-frame clones only and misses some. The sample has approximately 100,000 clones, approximately 91% seen once. Notes on the study in general: Researchers took repertoire samples only after the peak T cell response had come. Along spike, vaccine-associated CD4 TCRs were found throughout, with dominance at 160-218 and 743-854. There were mostly white British donors and more females than males, and clonal diversity was possibly underestimated. Spike-specific TCR breadth and depth went up after people got two AZD1222 doses.

Trimming removed 0 bases from V and 4 bases from J, with 7 bases in between. The V gene's germline CDR1 is SGDLS and CDR2 YYNGEE. This CDR3 region has 13 residues. The material was peripheral blood, obtained on day 0 of MenACWY control vaccination. The chain is built from TRBV9 and TRBJ1-1; the D is unclear. The TCR was taken from an adult in good health. CDR3 sequence (DNA): TGTGCCAGCAGCGTAGCTACGGGCACTGAAGCTTTCTTT. It specifies CASSVATGTEAFF.